A selection of T cell receptor beta chains follows, all from one sample in a study of shared clonotypes between healthy human individuals. Assay: immunoSEQ multiplex PCR; the TCRdb copy retains only in-frame clones and omits some. The table lists fewer than 550,000 clones, 75% to 80% of them singletons, with approximately 12% in the top ten. Sequencing was performed on PBMCs. Every receptor here comes from a woman in her thirties or forties in good health. Some clones in this sample may be carry-over from other donors' samples. Both conserved end residues are part of each CDR3. The D gene is left open where the match is weak. The listing skips clone size in some rows; elsewhere it reads once, few, many or a size class.

NA	TRBV7-9	NA	TRBJ2-7	TGTGCCAGCAGCCCCCGCTATAGGGCCCACGAGCAGTACTTC	CASSPRYRAHEQYF
NA	TRBV28	TRBD2	TRBJ2-7	TGTGCCAGCAGTCCTCTGACTAGCGGGAGGGGGTACGAGCAGTACTTC	CASSPLTSGRGYEQYF
NA	TRBV27	TRBD2	TRBJ2-7	TGTGCCAGCAAGGGACTAGCGGGGGTGTCCTACGAGCAGTACTTC	CASKGLAGVSYEQYF
NA	TRBV5-1	TRBD2	TRBJ2-1	TGCGCCAGCAGCTCCGGGACTAGTGGAAATGAGCAGTTCTTC	CASSSGTSGNEQFF
many	TRBV4-1	NA	TRBJ1-3	TGCGCCAGCAGCCAAGTCGGGCAGGGTCTTTTTGGAAACACCATATATTTT	CASSQVGQGLFGNTIYF
NA	TRBV5-1	TRBD1	TRBJ1-1	TGCGCCAGCAGCGCAGTGGGGACAGGGGGTGGCACTGAAGCTTTCTTT	CASSAVGTGGGTEAFF
NA	TRBV5-1	TRBD1	TRBJ1-2	TGCGCCAGCAGCATAGGGACAGGGGGAATTTTCAACTATGGCTACACCTTC	CASSIGTGGIFNYGYTF
NA	TRBV7-3	NA	TRBJ2-5	TGTGCCAGCAGCTTGGGACGAGGGGAGACCCAGTACTTC	CASSLGRGETQYF
NA	TRBV18	NA	TRBJ2-5	TGTGCCAGCTCACCACCATCAGGGGGGGAGACCCAGTACTTC	CASSPPSGGETQYF
NA	TRBV27	NA	TRBJ2-6	TGTGCCAGCAGGCTAGGGGGATCTGGGGCCAACGTCCTGACTTTC	CASRLGGSGANVLTF
few	TRBV6-5	TRBD1	TRBJ1-2	TGTGCCAGCAGTAGGGGACAGGGCATCTATGGCTACACCTTC	CASSRGQGIYGYTF
NA	TRBV11-1	NA	TRBJ2-7	TGTGCCAGCAGTTTTATACACTCCTACGAGCAGTACTTC	CASSFIHSYEQYF
few	TRBV7-9	TRBD1	TRBJ1-2	TGTGCCAGCAGCTTAGGAGGGGGCGCGAACTATGGCTACACCTTC	CASSLGGGANYGYTF
NA	TRBV19	TRBD1	TRBJ1-5	TGTGCCAGTAGTGTTCAGGGGGCCGATCAGCCCCAGCATTTT	CASSVQGADQPQHF
NA	TRBV6-5	NA	TRBJ2-5	TGTGCCAGCAGCCCCGGCGGGGAGACCCAGTACTTC	CASSPGGETQYF
NA	TRBV7-8	TRBD2	TRBJ2-1	TGTGCCAGCAGCCTGCGGACTAGCAAACCAGTGGGAGGGCAGTTCTTC	CASSLRTSKPVGGQFF
NA	TRBV28	NA	TRBJ1-5	TGTGCCAGCAGTTTAAGGGGCGGGACGGGGGGTACGAGCAATCAGCCCCAGCATTTT	CASSLRGGTGGTSNQPQHF
once	TRBV11-2	TRBD2	TRBJ2-5	TGTGCCAGCAGCCCGGGGACGGCTAGCGGGGAAGAGACCCAGTACTTC	CASSPGTASGEETQYF
NA	TRBV5-1	TRBD1	TRBJ1-1	TGCGCCAGCAGCTCCCGGACAGGGGGTAACACTGAAGCTTTCTTT	CASSSRTGGNTEAFF
NA	TRBV5-1	TRBD2	TRBJ2-5	TGCGCCAGCAGCTCCGGGACTAGCGGGAGTTATGAGACCCAGTACTTC	CASSSGTSGSYETQYF
NA	TRBV28	NA	TRBJ2-7	TGTGCCAGCAGTTTGGCTTCGCTAGCCTCCTACGAGCAGTACTTC	CASSLASLASYEQYF
NA	TRBV28	TRBD2	TRBJ2-1	TGTGCCAGCAGTTCGGTGAGACTAGCATGGTCCTACAATGAGCAGTTCTTC	CASSSVRLAWSYNEQFF
NA	TRBV4-3	NA	TRBJ2-3	TGCGCCAGCAGCCAAGGAGAGGAGGATACGCAGTATTTT	CASSQGEEDTQYF
NA	TRBV5-1	NA	TRBJ1-1	TGCGCCAGCAGCCAAGGGGTTCGGGATGCGGGCACTGAAGCTTTCTTT	CASSQGVRDAGTEAFF
NA	TRBV28	TRBD2	TRBJ2-1	TGTGCCAGCAGTCCCCTAGCGGGAGAATACAATGAGCAGTTCTTC	CASSPLAGEYNEQFF
NA	TRBV5-6	NA	TRBJ2-2	TGTGCCAGCAGCTTGGGGGCCAGGGGATCCGGGGAGCTGTTTTTT	CASSLGARGSGELFF
NA	TRBV9	NA	TRBJ1-3	TGTGCCAGCAGCGTAGATCCCCGGGCAGGAGGAAACACCATATATTTT	CASSVDPRAGGNTIYF
NA	TRBV4-1	TRBD2	TRBJ2-1	TGCGCCAGCAGCCCCCCTCCACTGACTAGCGGAGCCTACAATGAGCAGTTCTTC	CASSPPPLTSGAYNEQFF
once	TRBV10-3	NA	TRBJ1-5	TGTGCCATCAGTGAGTCCGGCAGAACCAATCAGCCCCAGCATTTT	CAISESGRTNQPQHF
NA	TRBV10-3	NA	TRBJ1-2	TGTGCCATCAGTGGAGGGCATGGCTACACCTTC	CAISGGHGYTF
NA	TRBV28	NA	TRBJ1-1	TGTGCCAGCAGTTTACCGGAGATAAGGAACACTGAAGCTTTCTTT	CASSLPEIRNTEAFF
NA	TRBV9	TRBD2	TRBJ2-2	TGTGCCAGCAGCGCCCAACTAGCGGGACCCACCGGGGAGCTGTTTTTT	CASSAQLAGPTGELFF
NA	TRBV10-3	TRBD2	TRBJ2-5	TGTGCCATCAGTGGCCTCCTAGCGGGACAAGAGACCCAGTACTTC	CAISGLLAGQETQYF
NA	TRBV4-1	NA	TRBJ1-4	TGCGCCAGCAGCCTTGGCCAGGTTACTAATGAAAAACTGTTTTTT	CASSLGQVTNEKLFF
NA	TRBV7-9	NA	TRBJ2-1	TGTGCCAGCAGCTTAGCGGGAACGACCTACAATGAGCAGTTCTTC	CASSLAGTTYNEQFF
few	TRBV2	NA	TRBJ1-2	TGTGCCAGCAGTGGCTATCAGGGCGGCTATGGCTACACCTTC	CASSGYQGGYGYTF
NA	TRBV6-1	NA	TRBJ1-4	TGTGCCAGCAGTGAAGACGGTGCAACTAATGAAAAACTGTTTTTT	CASSEDGATNEKLFF
NA	TRBV7-9	NA	TRBJ2-7	TGTGCCAGCAGCTTATCGTACGACGAGCAGTACTTC	CASSLSYDEQYF
once	TRBV5-1	TRBD2	TRBJ2-7	TGCGCCAGCAGCTTTGGGACTAGCGGGACCGAGCAGTACTTC	CASSFGTSGTEQYF
NA	TRBV5-4	TRBD1	TRBJ2-1	TGTGCCAGCAGCCCCTACCGGGACAGGGGGAATGAGCAGTTCTTC	CASSPYRDRGNEQFF
NA	TRBV18	NA	TRBJ1-3	TGTGCCAGCTCACCACCTTCGGGTTCTGGCCCTGGAAACACCATATATTTT	CASSPPSGSGPGNTIYF
NA	TRBV23-1	TRBD1	TRBJ2-5	TGCGCCAGCAGTCAATCGGAGGACAGGGTGAGGGAGACCCAGTACTTC	CASSQSEDRVRETQYF
NA	TRBV5-4	NA	TRBJ2-7	TGTGCCAGCAGCTTGGGGCCAATCGAGCAGTACTTC	CASSLGPIEQYF
NA	TRBV29-1	NA	TRBJ2-1	TGCAGCTGGACAGCTTCCAGTGAGCAGTTCTTC	CSWTASSEQFF
many	TRBV2	NA	TRBJ1-1	TGTGCCAGCAGGAACCCGAACAGGGCAGACGGCACTGAAGCTTTCTTT	CASRNPNRADGTEAFF
NA	TRBV5-1	TRBD1	TRBJ2-5	TGCGCCAGCAGCCTACAGGGGCTGCAAGAGACCCAGTACTTC	CASSLQGLQETQYF
NA	TRBV18	TRBD2	TRBJ2-1	TGTGCCAGCTCACTAGGGACTAGCGGGAGTGGGTATGAGCAGTTCTTC	CASSLGTSGSGYEQFF
NA	TRBV30	NA	TRBJ1-3	TGTGCCTGGAGTGTGGAAGGGGCGGGAGGAAACACCATATATTTT	CAWSVEGAGGNTIYF
NA	TRBV5-1	NA	TRBJ2-7	TGCGCCAGCTCGGGGGACGCGAGCTCCTACGAGCAGTACTTC	CASSGDASSYEQYF
NA	TRBV4-3	NA	TRBJ2-1	TGCGCCAGCAGCCAAGAAGCTGGAGTAGCGAGCTCCTACAATGAGCAGTTCTTC	CASSQEAGVASSYNEQFF
NA	TRBV30	NA	TRBJ1-1	TGTGCCTGGGACGACTGGCGGGGCACTGAAGCTTTCTTT	CAWDDWRGTEAFF
NA	TRBV7-2	NA	TRBJ1-3	TGTGCCAGCAGCTCCCAGGGGACGGGCTCTGGAAACACCATATATTTT	CASSSQGTGSGNTIYF
NA	TRBV6-5	NA	TRBJ1-5	TGTGCCAGCAGTTTAGGAGGGGGAGGACAGCCCCAGCATTTT	CASSLGGGGQPQHF
NA	TRBV6-6	NA	TRBJ1-5	TGTGCCAGCAGTACCCTCGGAGGGGCAGGAAATCAGCCCCAGCATTTT	CASSTLGGAGNQPQHF
NA	TRBV25-1	NA	TRBJ2-3	TGTGCCAGCAGTGAGTTGGGGGGCACAGATACGCAGTATTTT	CASSELGGTDTQYF
many	TRBV6-5	NA	TRBJ2-5	TGTGCCAGCAGTTATACTAGCAAGCAAGAGACCCAGTACTTC	CASSYTSKQETQYF
NA	TRBV7-6	NA	TRBJ1-1	TGTGCCAGCAGCTCACGCCCTTCCAGGGGTACTGAAGCTTTCTTT	CASSSRPSRGTEAFF
NA	TRBV28	NA	TRBJ2-5	TGTGCCAGCAGTTTAAGGCCGGCAGGGCAAGAGACCCAGTACTTC	CASSLRPAGQETQYF